This T cell receptor beta chain appears in the sequencing data of a study of shared clonotypes between healthy human individuals. The CDR3 has 13 amino acids. With 2 bases removed from V and 7 bases from J, the gap between germline ends came to 11 bases. CDR1 and CDR2 from the germline V gene are MNHNS and SASEGT. Only in-frame clones appear in the TCRdb table, and some are missing; sequencing was by immunoSEQ multiplex PCR. This sample has 1,500,000 or so clones; more than 95% occur once, and the top ten carry 1.2%. Sequenced sample: naive CD4+ T cells sorted from blood. Documented subset: CD45RA+ positively selected. This TCR derives from a man aged 25-45 years in good health. The gene calls are TRBV6-1 and TRBJ1-2; unclear D gene. The CDR3 nucleotides read TGTGCCAGCAGTGAATCCACTTTCGTTGGCTACACCTTC. It specifies CASSESTFVGYTF.